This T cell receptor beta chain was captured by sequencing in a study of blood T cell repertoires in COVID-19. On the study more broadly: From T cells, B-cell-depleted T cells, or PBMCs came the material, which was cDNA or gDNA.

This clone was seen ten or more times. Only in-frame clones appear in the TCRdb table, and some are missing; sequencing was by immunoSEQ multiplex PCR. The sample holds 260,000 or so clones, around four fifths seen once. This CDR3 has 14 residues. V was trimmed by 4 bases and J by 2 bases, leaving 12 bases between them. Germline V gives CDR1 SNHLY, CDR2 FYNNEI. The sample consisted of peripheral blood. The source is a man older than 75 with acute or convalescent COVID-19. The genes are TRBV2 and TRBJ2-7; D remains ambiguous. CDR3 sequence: CASSVGSYPYEQYF. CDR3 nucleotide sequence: TGTGCCAGCAGTGTTGGCAGTTACCCCTACGAGCAGTACTTC.